The clone carrying this T cell receptor (beta chain) occurred many times. This beta chain is off target for a library built for alpha chains, so its abundance means little. The source of the sample is a study of spatial heterogeneity in lung cancer. Whole-study context: Consistent detection of more beta-chain than alpha-chain sequences was observed.

Every TCR cDNA molecule carried a tag that served as a unique molecular identifier. TCRdb re-called the 5' RACE reads with MiXCR, one entry per CDR3 protein. The sample holds approximately 7,000 distinct CDR3 sequences, 3.5% to 5% seen once. Stated time point: sample taken at primary tumor resection. Whole RNA from tumor, nontumor lung or frozen PBMC was sequenced unsorted. 72 TRACERx patients with early, untreated non-small cell lung cancer donated samples. V lost 4 bases, J lost 0 bases, and 7 bases lay in between. The CDR3 is made up of 14 amino acids. The sequence was obtained from a female donor with early-stage non-small cell lung cancer. This material consisted of normal lung tissue next to the tumor, taken at surgery. J is TRBJ1-3 and V is TRBV12-3 or TRBV12-4; D remains ambiguous. CDR3 residues: CASSSRISGNTIYF. CDR3 sequence (DNA): TGTGCCAGCAGTTCGAGGATCTCTGGAAACACCATATATTTT.